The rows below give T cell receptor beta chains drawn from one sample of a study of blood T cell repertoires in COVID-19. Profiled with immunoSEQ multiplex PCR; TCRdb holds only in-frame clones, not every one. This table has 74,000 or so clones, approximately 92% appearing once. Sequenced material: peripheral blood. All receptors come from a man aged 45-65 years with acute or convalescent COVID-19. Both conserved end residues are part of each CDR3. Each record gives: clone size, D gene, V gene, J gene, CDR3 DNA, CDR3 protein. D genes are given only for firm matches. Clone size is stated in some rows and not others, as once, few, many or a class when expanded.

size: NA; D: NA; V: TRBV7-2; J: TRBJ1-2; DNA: TGTGCCAGCACCTACCATGGGGTCAGGGCTGGCTACACCTTC; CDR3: CASTYHGVRAGYTF
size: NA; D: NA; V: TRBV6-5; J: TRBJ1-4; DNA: TGTGCCAGCAGCGACGACCAGGGGATAGGGGAAAAACTGTTTTTT; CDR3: CASSDDQGIGEKLFF
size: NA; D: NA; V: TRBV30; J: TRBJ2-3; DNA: TGTGCCTGGACTGCGGGACTTGGCACAGATACGCAGTATTTT; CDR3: CAWTAGLGTDTQYF
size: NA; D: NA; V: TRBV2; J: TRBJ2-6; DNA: TGTGCCAGCAGTACCCGGGCTGGGGCCAACGTCCTGACTTTC; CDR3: CASSTRAGANVLTF
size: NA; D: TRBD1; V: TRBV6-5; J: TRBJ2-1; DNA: TGTGCCAGCAAGAATAACAGGGGGCGCGTTTATGAGCAGTTCTTC; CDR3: CASKNNRGRVYEQFF
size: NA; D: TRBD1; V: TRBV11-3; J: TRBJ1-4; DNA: TGTGCCAGCAGCTTACCCCGACAGGGGGCTAATGAAAAACTGTTTTTT; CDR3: CASSLPRQGANEKLFF
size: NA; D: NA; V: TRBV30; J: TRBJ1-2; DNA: TGTGCCTGGAGTGTGAGAAGAAACTATGGCTACACCTTC; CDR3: CAWSVRRNYGYTF
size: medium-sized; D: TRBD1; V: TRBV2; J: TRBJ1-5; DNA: TGTGCCAGCAGTGAGGGTATAACAGGGGGCTACGGCAATCAGCCCCAGCATTTT; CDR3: CASSEGITGGYGNQPQHF
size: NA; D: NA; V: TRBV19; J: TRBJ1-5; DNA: TGTGCCAGTAGTATTTTGGGTGATTTCAGGGGCGAGGGCAGCAATCAGCCCCAGCATTTT; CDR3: CASSILGDFRGEGSNQPQHF
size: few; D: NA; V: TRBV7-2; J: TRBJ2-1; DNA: TGTGCCAGCAGCTTGGGCTCGATGAGCTCCTACAATGAGCAGTTCTTC; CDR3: CASSLGSMSSYNEQFF
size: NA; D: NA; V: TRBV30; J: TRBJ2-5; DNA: TGTGCCTGGAGTGTAACGGAGGAGACCCAGTACTTC; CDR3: CAWSVTEETQYF
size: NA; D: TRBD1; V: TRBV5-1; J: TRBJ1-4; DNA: TGCGCCAGCAGCCCGGCCGGGACAGCGGATGCAACTAATGAAAAACTGTTTTTT; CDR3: CASSPAGTADATNEKLFF
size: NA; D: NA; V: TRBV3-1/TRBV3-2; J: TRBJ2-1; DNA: TGTGCCAGCAGCCAAGACAAAGCTACCTACAATGAGCAGTTCTTC; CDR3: CASSQDKATYNEQFF
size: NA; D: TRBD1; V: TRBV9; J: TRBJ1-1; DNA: TGTGCCAGCAGCGTCACCGGTGCCGGGACAGGGGTCATGAACACTGAAGCTTTCTTT; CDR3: CASSVTGAGTGVMNTEAFF
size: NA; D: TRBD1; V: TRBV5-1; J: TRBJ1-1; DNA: TGCGCCAGCAGCCGCAGGGTTGACAGGGCTGAAGCTTTCTTT; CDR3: CASSRRVDRAEAFF
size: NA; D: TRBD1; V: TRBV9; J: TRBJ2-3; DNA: TGTGCCAGCAGCATGACAGGGATGGGGAGCACAGATACGCAGTATTTT; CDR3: CASSMTGMGSTDTQYF
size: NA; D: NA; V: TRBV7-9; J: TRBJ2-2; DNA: TGTGCCAGCACCCCCGAGAGGGGAGGGAACACCGGGGAGCTGTTTTTT; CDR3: CASTPERGGNTGELFF
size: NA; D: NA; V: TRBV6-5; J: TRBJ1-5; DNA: TGTGCCAGCAGTTTGGGACATTTATCCCCGGGGCAGCCCCAGCATTTT; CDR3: CASSLGHLSPGQPQHF
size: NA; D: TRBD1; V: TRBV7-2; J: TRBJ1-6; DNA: TGTGCCAGCAGCTTAGGGACAGGACCCGGTTCACCCCTCCACTTT; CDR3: CASSLGTGPGSPLHF
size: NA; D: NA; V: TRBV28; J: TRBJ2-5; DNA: TGTGCCAGCAGTTTAACGGTCGGCAGAACAGGGAGTCAAGAGACCCAGTACTTC; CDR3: CASSLTVGRTGSQETQYF
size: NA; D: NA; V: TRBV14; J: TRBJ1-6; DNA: TGTGCCAGCAGCCACAGGGTAACCTTCACAACTAATTCACCCCTCCACTTT; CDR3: CASSHRVTFTTNSPLHF
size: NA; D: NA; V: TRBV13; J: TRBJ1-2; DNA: TGTGCCAGCAGCTTTACACAGGGCCGCGGCTACACCTTC; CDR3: CASSFTQGRGYTF
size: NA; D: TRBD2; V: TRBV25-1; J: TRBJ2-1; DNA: TGTGCCAGCAGGAGACTAGCGGGAAATGAGCAGTTCTTC; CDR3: CASRRLAGNEQFF
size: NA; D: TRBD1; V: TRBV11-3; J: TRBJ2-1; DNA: TGTGCCAGCAGATCACAGGGGGCCTACAATGAGCAGTTCTTC; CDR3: CASRSQGAYNEQFF
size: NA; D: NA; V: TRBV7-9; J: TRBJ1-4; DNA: TGTGCCAGCAGCCCCATTTCCTCCGGGGATGAAAAACTGTTTTTT; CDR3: CASSPISSGDEKLFF
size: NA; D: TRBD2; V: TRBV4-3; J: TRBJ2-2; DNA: TGCGCCAGCAGCCAAGGGCGGTTTCGTAGCGGGACGAACACCGGGGAGCTGTTTTTT; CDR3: CASSQGRFRSGTNTGELFF
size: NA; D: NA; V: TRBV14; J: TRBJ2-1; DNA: TGTGCCAGCAGCCAAGGGGACTTACGGGATGAGCAGTTCTTC; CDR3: CASSQGDLRDEQFF
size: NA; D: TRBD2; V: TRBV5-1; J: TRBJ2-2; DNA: TGCGCCAGCAGCGATGCGGGAGGCCACACCGGGGAGCTGTTTTTT; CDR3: CASSDAGGHTGELFF
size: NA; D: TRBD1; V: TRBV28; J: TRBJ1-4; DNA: TGTGCCAGCAGACAGGGGATTGATGAAAAACTGTTTTTT; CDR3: CASRQGIDEKLFF
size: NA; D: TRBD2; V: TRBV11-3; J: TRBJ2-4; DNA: TGTGCCAGCAGCTTAACCGGGACTAGTCGATTTGGCATTCAGTACTTC; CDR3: CASSLTGTSRFGIQYF
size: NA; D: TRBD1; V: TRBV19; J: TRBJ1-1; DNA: TGTGCCAGTAGTCCGCGGACAGGGGTGTACACTGAAGCTTTCTTT; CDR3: CASSPRTGVYTEAFF
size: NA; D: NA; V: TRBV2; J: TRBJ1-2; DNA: TGTGCCAGCAGCAGACAAGGGGACTATGGCTACACCTTC; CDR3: CASSRQGDYGYTF
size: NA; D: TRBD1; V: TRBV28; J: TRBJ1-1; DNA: TGTGCCAGCAGGCAGGGGGACACTGAAGCTTTCTTT; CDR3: CASRQGDTEAFF
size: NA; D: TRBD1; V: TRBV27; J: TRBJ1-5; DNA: TGTGCCAGCAGTTGGGCAGGGGGAGGCAATCAGCCCCAGCATTTT; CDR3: CASSWAGGGNQPQHF
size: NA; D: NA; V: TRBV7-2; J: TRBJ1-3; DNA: TGTGCCAGCAGCTTTGTTGTGGGGCAGGTACCTGACACCATATATTTT; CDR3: CASSFVVGQVPDTIYF
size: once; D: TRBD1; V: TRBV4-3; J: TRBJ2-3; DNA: TGCGCCAGCAGCCAAGAAGGTGGACAGGGGTTCGATACGCAGTATTTT; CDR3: CASSQEGGQGFDTQYF
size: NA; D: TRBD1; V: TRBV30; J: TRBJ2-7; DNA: TGTGCCTGGAGTGTTCGCGGACAGGGGATCTACGAGCAGTACTTC; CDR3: CAWSVRGQGIYEQYF
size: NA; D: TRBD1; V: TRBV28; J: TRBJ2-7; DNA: TGTGCCAGCAAGGCAGGGACAGGCGAGCAGTACTTC; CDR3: CASKAGTGEQYF
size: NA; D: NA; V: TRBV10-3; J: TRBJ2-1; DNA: TGTGCCATCAGTGAGGGACTTCAGGAGCAGTTCTTC; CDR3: CAISEGLQEQFF
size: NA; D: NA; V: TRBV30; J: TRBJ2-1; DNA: TGTGCCTGGAGTGTATTATCTTACAATGAGCAGTTCTTC; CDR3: CAWSVLSYNEQFF
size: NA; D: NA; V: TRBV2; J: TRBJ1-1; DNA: TGTGCCAGCAGCGTCGGACTGGTTAACACTGAAGCTTTCTTT; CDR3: CASSVGLVNTEAFF
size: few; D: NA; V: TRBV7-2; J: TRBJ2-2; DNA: TGTGCCAGCAGAGTGGGTCTGAGACAGAGAAACACCGGGGAGCTGTTTTTT; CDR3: CASRVGLRQRNTGELFF